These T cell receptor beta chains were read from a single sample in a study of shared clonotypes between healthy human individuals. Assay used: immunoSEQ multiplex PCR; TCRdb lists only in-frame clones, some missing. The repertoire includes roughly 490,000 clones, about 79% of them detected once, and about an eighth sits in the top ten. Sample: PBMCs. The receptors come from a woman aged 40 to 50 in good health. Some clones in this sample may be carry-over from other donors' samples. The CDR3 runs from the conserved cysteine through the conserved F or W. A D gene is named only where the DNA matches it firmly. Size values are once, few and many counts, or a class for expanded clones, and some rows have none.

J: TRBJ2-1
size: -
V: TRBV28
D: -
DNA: TGTGCCAGCAGTTCCCCCTTCGGGAATGAGCAGTTCTTC
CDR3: CASSSPFGNEQFF

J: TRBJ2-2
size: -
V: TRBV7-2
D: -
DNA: TGTGCCAGCAGCTTAGTCACGGCCCCACCCGGGGAGCTGTTTTTT
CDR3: CASSLVTAPPGELFF

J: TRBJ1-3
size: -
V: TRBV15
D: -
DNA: TGTGCCACCAGCAGCCAGCCACAGGGCCCTGGAAACACCATATATTTT
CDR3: CATSSQPQGPGNTIYF

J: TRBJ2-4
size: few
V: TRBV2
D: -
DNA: TGTGCCAGCAGAGGAGACAGCGACATTCAGTACTTC
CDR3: CASRGDSDIQYF

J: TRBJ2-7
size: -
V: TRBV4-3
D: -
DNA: TGCGCCAGCAGCCAAGGGGTCAGGCCAGACTACGAGCAGTACTTC
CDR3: CASSQGVRPDYEQYF

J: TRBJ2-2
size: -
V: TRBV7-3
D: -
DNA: TGTGCCAGCAGCTTAATCCCCTTATCGGGGACCGGGGAGCTGTTTTTT
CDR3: CASSLIPLSGTGELFF

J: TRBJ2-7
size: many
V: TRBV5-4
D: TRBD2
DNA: TGTGCCAGCAGCCCAACTAGCGGGAGTTACGAGCAGTACTTC
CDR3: CASSPTSGSYEQYF

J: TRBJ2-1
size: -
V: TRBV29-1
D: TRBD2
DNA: TGCACCATCGGGCTAGCGGATTACAATGAGCAGTTCTTC
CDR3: CTIGLADYNEQFF

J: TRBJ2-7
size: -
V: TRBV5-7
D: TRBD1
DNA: TGTGCCAGCAGCTGGGGGACAGGCTCCTACGAGCAGTACTTC
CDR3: CASSWGTGSYEQYF

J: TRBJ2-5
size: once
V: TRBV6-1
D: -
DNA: TGTGCCAGCAGTACGCGGGAGACCCAGTACTTC
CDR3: CASSTRETQYF

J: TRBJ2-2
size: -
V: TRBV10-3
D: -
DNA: TGTGCCATCCGCCCGGACCTTTTAAGGGATCGGGTGCTTGGGGAGCTGTTTTTT
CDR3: CAIRPDLLRDRVLGELFF

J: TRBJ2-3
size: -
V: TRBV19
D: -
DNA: TGTGCCAGTAGGACAGGTCGGGCAGATACGCAGTATTTT
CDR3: CASRTGRADTQYF

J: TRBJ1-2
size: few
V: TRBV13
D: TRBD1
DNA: TGTGCCAGCAGCTTAAACAGGGGTCAAACCTATGGCTACACCTTC
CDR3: CASSLNRGQTYGYTF

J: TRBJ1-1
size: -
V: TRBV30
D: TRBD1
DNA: TGTGCCTGGAGTACGGGACAGGGAGGTGAAGCTTTCTTT
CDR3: CAWSTGQGGEAFF

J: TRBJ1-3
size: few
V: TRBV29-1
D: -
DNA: TGCAGCGTTGCTGGGGGAACTGGAAACACCATATATTTT
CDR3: CSVAGGTGNTIYF

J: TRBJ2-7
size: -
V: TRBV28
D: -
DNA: TGTGCCAGCAGTTTGCCTGGGTACGAGCAGTACTTC
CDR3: CASSLPGYEQYF

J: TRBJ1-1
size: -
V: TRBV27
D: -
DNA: TGTGCCAGCAGTTTAAGGGAGGGGGTGAGCACTGAAGCTTTCTTT
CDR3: CASSLREGVSTEAFF

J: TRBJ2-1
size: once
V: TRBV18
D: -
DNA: TGTGCCAGCTCACCACCGTCAGGGGGGTCATACAATGAGCAGTTCTTC
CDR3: CASSPPSGGSYNEQFF

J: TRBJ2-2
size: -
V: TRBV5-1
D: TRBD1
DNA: TGCGCCAGCTCAGGGGGCCAGAACACCGGGGAGCTGTTTTTT
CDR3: CASSGGQNTGELFF

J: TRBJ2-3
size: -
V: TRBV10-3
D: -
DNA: TGTGCCATCAGTGACACCACAGATACGCAGTATTTT
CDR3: CAISDTTDTQYF

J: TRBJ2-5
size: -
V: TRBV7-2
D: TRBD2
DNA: TGTGCCAGCACCCCGGGACTAGCGGAGACCCAGTACTTC
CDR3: CASTPGLAETQYF

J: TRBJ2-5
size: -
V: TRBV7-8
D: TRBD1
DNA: TGTGCCAGCAGCCTCCGACAGGGGGCGGGAGAGACCCAGTACTTC
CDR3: CASSLRQGAGETQYF

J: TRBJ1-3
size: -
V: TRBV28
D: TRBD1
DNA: TGTGCCAGCAGTTTATATTTCCGTGGACAGGGGACGTCTGGAAACACCATATATTTT
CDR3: CASSLYFRGQGTSGNTIYF

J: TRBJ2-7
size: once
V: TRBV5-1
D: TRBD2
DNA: TGCGCCAGCAGCTTGGGTCGGGGAGGGCCTCAAACCTACGAGCAGTACTTC
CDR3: CASSLGRGGPQTYEQYF

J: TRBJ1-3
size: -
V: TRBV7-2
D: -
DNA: TGTGCCAGCAGCCGTAGGGGGATGGATACTGGAAACACCATATATTTT
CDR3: CASSRRGMDTGNTIYF

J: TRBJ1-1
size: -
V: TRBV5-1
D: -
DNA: TGCGCCAGCAGCTTGGGTCAGGGATACACTGAAGCTTTCTTT
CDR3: CASSLGQGYTEAFF

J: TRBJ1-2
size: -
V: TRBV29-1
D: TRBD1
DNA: TGCAGCGTTCTGACAGGGGGCGATTATGGCTACACCTTC
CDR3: CSVLTGGDYGYTF

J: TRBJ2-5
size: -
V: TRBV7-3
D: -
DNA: TGTGCCAGCAGCCTGACTAGGGGAGAGACCCAGTACTTC
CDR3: CASSLTRGETQYF

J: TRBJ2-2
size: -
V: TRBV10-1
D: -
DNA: TGCGCCAGCGGGGCCACCGGTGGCGGGGAGCTGTTTTTT
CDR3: CASGATGGGELFF

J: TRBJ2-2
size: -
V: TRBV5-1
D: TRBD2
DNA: TGCGCCAGCAGCTTAGGACTAGCGGGAGTCGGGGAGCTGTTTTTT
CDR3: CASSLGLAGVGELFF

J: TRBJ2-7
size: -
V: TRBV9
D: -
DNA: TGTGCCAGCAGCGTAGGTGGTCTTCCCTACGAGCAGTACTTC
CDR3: CASSVGGLPYEQYF

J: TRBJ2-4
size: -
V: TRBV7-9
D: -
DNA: TGTGCCAGCAGCTCAAGGGCCGGTGACTCGGTTCAGTACTTC
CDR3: CASSSRAGDSVQYF

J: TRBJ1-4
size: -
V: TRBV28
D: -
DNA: TGTGCCAGCAGGGGGGGGTACGGTGAAAAACTGTTTTTT
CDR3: CASRGGYGEKLFF

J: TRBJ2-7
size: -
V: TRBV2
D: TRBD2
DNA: TGTGCCAGCAGTGAAGGCCTAGCGGAGATGTACGAGCAGTACTTC
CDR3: CASSEGLAEMYEQYF

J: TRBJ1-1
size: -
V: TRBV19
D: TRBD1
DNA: TGTGCCAGTAGTAGGGACAGGGACATACTTGAAGCTTTCTTT
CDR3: CASSRDRDILEAFF

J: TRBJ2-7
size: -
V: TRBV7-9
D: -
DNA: TGTGCCAGCAGCTTAGGTACTAGCTTGTACGAGCAGTACTTC
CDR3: CASSLGTSLYEQYF

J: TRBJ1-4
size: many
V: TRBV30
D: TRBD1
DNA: TGTGCCTGGAGTGTAGGACAGGGTAGTGGTGAAAAACTGTTTTTT
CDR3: CAWSVGQGSGEKLFF

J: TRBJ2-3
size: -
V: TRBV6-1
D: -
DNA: TGTGCCAGCAGTTGGGACCACTATAGCACAGATACGCAGTATTTT
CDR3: CASSWDHYSTDTQYF

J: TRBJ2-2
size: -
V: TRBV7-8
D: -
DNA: TGTGCCAGCAGCTCCCCGGACTCCTACACCGGGGAGCTGTTTTTT
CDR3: CASSSPDSYTGELFF

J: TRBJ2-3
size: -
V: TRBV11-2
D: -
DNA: TGTGCCAGCAGCCCTACAGGGACAGATACGCAGTATTTT
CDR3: CASSPTGTDTQYF

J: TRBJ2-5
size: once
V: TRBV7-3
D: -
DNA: TGTGCCAGCAGCCCCCTCTGGGCAAGACAGTTCTACCAAGAGACCCAGTACTTC
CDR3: CASSPLWARQFYQETQYF

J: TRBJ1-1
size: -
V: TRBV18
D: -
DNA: TGTGCCAGCTCACCATTCGGGGAAATGAACACTGAAGCTTTCTTT
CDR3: CASSPFGEMNTEAFF

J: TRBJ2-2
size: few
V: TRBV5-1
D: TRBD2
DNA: TGCGCCAGCAGGACTAGCGAGAACACCGGGGAGCTGTTTTTT
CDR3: CASRTSENTGELFF

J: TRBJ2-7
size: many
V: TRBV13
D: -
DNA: TGTGCCAGCAGCTGGCGGCAGGGGCGTATGGGCGAGCAGTACTTC
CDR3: CASSWRQGRMGEQYF

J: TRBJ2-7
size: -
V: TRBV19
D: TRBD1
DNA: TGTGCCAGTAGACCCGGGACAGGGGAAGGGTCCTACGAGCAGTACTTC
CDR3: CASRPGTGEGSYEQYF

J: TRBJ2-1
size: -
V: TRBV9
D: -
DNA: TGTGCCAGCAGCGTACAGAGGGATGAGCAGTTCTTC
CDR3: CASSVQRDEQFF

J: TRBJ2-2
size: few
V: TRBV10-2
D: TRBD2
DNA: TGCGCCAGCAGAAAGCGGGAGCACGCGGCCGGGGAGCTGTTTTTT
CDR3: CASRKREHAAGELFF

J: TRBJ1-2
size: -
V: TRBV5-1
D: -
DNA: TGCGCCAGCAGCTTGGCCGGGCAGAACTATGGCTACACCTTC
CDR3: CASSLAGQNYGYTF

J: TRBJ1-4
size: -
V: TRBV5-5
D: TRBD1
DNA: TGTGCCAGCAGCTTGGGACAGGGATTTGAAAAACTGTTTTTT
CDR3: CASSLGQGFEKLFF

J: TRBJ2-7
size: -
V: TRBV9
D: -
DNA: TGTGCCAGCAGCCCACCTCGGCCCGGCTCCTACGAGCAGTACTTC
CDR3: CASSPPRPGSYEQYF

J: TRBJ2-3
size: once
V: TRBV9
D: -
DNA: TGTGCCAGCAGCGTTCTAGGGAGCACAGATACGCAGTATTTT
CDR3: CASSVLGSTDTQYF